Following are 21 T cell receptor beta chains from one sample sequenced in a study of cytomegalovirus exposure and HLA in healthy donors. Vbeta (60) and Jbeta (13) primers were used in the PCR. Sequencing was performed with immunoSEQ multiplex PCR; in TCRdb, only in-frame clones are kept and a portion is missing. The profile shows about 190,000 clones, 65% to 85% of them singletons. The sample consisted of PBMCs. Source of these receptors: a woman aged 18-29 years in good health and CMV-seronegative.

The rearrangement joins TRBV6-4 to TRBJ1-1; 7 positions agree with TRBD1. This CDR3 region has 14 residues. CDR1 MRHNA and CDR2 SNTAGT come from the germline V gene. Trimming removed 6 bases from V and 1 base from J; junction bases left unmatched: 5. Written as DNA, the CDR3 is TGTGCCAGCAGGGGGACAGACTCGAACACTGAAGCTTTCTTT. It translates to CASRGTDSNTEAFF.

The chain links TRBV5-1 to TRBJ1-1; the match to TRBD1 covers 10 bases. J lost 5 bases, V lost 4 bases, and 8 bases had no gene match. CDR1 is SGHRS, CDR2 YFSETQ, per germline. The CDR3 runs to 15 residues. CDR3 amino acids: CASSLDRGQGTEAFF. CDR3 DNA sequence: TGCGCCAGCAGCCTCGACAGGGGGCAGGGAACTGAAGCTTTCTTT.

The gene calls are TRBV5-5 and TRBJ2-1, with a possible D match to TRBD2 (5 bases). Germline CDR1 and CDR2: SGHKS and YYEKEE (reference sequence). The CDR3 runs to 16 residues. Trimming left V 6 bases short and J 0 bases short, with 16 bases between. The chain's CDR3 is CASTRRSASSYNEQFF. As DNA, the CDR3 is TGTGCCAGCACCAGGAGGTCCGCCAGCTCCTACAATGAGCAGTTCTTC.

The chain combines TRBV28 with TRBJ2-2, with D tentatively TRBD2 (6 bases). Trimming took 6 bases from V and 4 from J, leaving 18 bases between them. CDR3 length equals 16 residues. Per the germline V gene, CDR1 is MDHEN and CDR2 is SYDVKM. The CDR3 protein is CASSPGTHIFTGELFF. CDR3 DNA sequence: TGTGCCAGCAGCCCCGGGACTCATATCTTCACCGGGGAGCTGTTTTTT. The entire variable domain, with the rest obtained from reference TRBV28 and TRBJ2-2, is as follows: DVKVTQSSRYLVKRTGEKVFLECVQDMDHENMFWYRQDPGLGLRLIYFSYDVKMKEKGDIPEGYSVSREKKERFSLILESASTNQTSMYLCASSPGTHIFTGELFFGEGSRLTVL.

The rearrangement links TRBV19 to TRBJ2-3; D gene ambiguous. This CDR3 is 14 amino acids long. Between the trimmed V and J ends, which lost 3 bases and 6 bases, there was a span of 13 bases. CDR1 is LNHDA and CDR2 is SQIVND in the germline V gene (reference sequence). The CDR3 region has the DNA TGTGCCAGTAGTATCGCCCTACAGTCGGATACGCAGTATTTT. Protein: CASSIALQSDTQYF.

The V gene is TRBV28, the J gene TRBJ1-1; possible D gene TRBD1, 6 bases. Germline V gives CDR1 MDHEN, CDR2 SYDVKM. Trimming removed 5 bases from V and 2 bases from J, with 12 bases in between. The CDR3 length is 14 residues. The CDR3 DNA follows: TGTGCCAGCAGTGTGGGGACAAAAAACACTGAAGCTTTCTTT. It specifies CASSVGTKNTEAFF.

The chain is built from TRBV28 and TRBJ1-6, with a possible D match to TRBD1 (5 bases). This CDR3 spans 18 amino acids. Germline V gives CDR1 MDHEN, CDR2 SYDVKM. Trimming shortened V by 5 bases and J by 6 bases, and 23 bases separated the two germline ends. CDR3 DNA sequence: TGTGCCAGCAGTCCGCCCGACAGCCTCAATCTCCTTAATTCACCCCTCCACTTT. This sequence encodes CASSPPDSLNLLNSPLHF. The complete variable domain, with remaining parts taken from reference TRBV28 and TRBJ1-6, reads DVKVTQSSRYLVKRTGEKVFLECVQDMDHENMFWYRQDPGLGLRLIYFSYDVKMKEKGDIPEGYSVSREKKERFSLILESASTNQTSMYLCASSPPDSLNLLNSPLHFGNGTRLTVT.

The CDR3 nucleotides are TGTGCCAGCAGCACCCGGGACAGCTACGAGCAGTACTTC. It codes for CASSTRDSYEQYF. This chain links TRBV7-9 with TRBJ2-7; 7 bases line up with TRBD1. The CDR3 length is 13 residues. Germline values: CDR1 SEHNR, CDR2 FQNEAQ (reference sequence). Trimming removed 5 bases from V and 3 bases from J; junction bases left unmatched: 4.

The chain carries TRBV4-1 and TRBJ2-3; 12 nucleotides agree with TRBD2. CDR3 size: 17 residues. Per the germline V gene, CDR1 is MGHRA and CDR2 is YSYEKL. J was trimmed by 6 bases and V by 0 bases; bases with no gene match: 7. CDR3 loop: CASSQDHLAGGLDTQYF. In DNA, the CDR3 is TGCGCCAGCAGCCAAGATCATCTAGCGGGGGGGCTGGATACGCAGTATTTT.

This clone has more than one count but fewer than ten. V usage is TRBV6-1 and J usage is TRBJ1-2, with D perhaps matching TRBD1 (5 bases). The CDR3 runs to 14 residues. Germline CDR1 and CDR2: MNHNS and SASEGT. The V end was cut by 1 base, the J end by 8 bases, with 14 bases between. The DNA for the CDR3 is TGTGCCAGCAGTGAAGTGGGGCAGTATGGCGGCTACACCTTC. Translated, it gives CASSEVGQYGGYTF.

V and J are TRBV28 and TRBJ1-1; D is unclear. The CDR3 loop spans 18 amino acids. Germline V CDR1 and CDR2: MDHEN, SYDVKM. V was cut by 3 bases and J by 3 bases, with 23 bases left in between. CDR3 sequence reads: CASSLVLGMRPRDTEAFF. DNA for the CDR3: TGTGCCAGCAGTTTGGTCCTGGGAATGAGGCCGAGGGACACTGAAGCTTTCTTT. The whole variable domain, filled in from reference TRBV28 and TRBJ1-1, reads DVKVTQSSRYLVKRTGEKVFLECVQDMDHENMFWYRQDPGLGLRLIYFSYDVKMKEKGDIPEGYSVSREKKERFSLILESASTNQTSMYLCASSLVLGMRPRDTEAFFGQGTRLTVV.

CDR3 sequence (DNA): TGTGCCAGCAGCCCTAGGAGGGTCGGGGAGCTGTTTTTT. It specifies CASSPRRVGELFF. The J gene is TRBJ2-2, the V gene TRBV4-2; tentative D call: TRBD2 (6 bases). The CDR3 has 13 residues. V lost 4 bases and J 7 bases, leaving 10 bases between the germline ends. Germline lookup yields CDR1 LGHNA and CDR2 YNFKEQ.

In this sample, this clone turned up a few times. J is TRBJ2-5 and V is TRBV4-3; 8 bases fit TRBD2. V trimming: 4 bases; J trimming: 4 bases; junction bases outside the gene matches: 8. This CDR3 is built from 15 residues. CDR1 is LGHNA, CDR2 YSLEER, per germline. The CDR3, as DNA: TGCGCCAGCAGCCTCGCTCTCGCGGGAGGAGAGACCCAGTACTTC. The encoded protein is CASSLALAGGETQYF.

V and J are TRBV9 and TRBJ2-7; tentatively, D is TRBD2 (6 bases). The ends were cut back, 3 bases at V and 0 bases at J, with 16 bases in the middle. This CDR3 spans 16 amino acids. Per germline, CDR1 SGDLS and CDR2 YYNGEE. The CDR3 DNA reads TGTGCCAGCAGCGCCGACCAACGGGGGAGCTCCTACGAGCAGTACTTC. It encodes CASSADQRGSSYEQYF. Complete variable domain (other parts from reference TRBV9 and TRBJ2-7): DSGVTQTPKHLITATGQRVTLRCSPRSGDLSVYWYQQSLDQGLQFLIQYYNGEERAKGNILERFSAQQFPDLHSELNLSSLELGDSALYFCASSADQRGSSYEQYFGPGTRLTVT.

The CDR3 is CASSRGQGGLFEQFF. The DNA of the CDR3 is TGCGCCAGCAGCCGAGGACAGGGAGGATTGTTTGAGCAGTTCTTC. This chain connects TRBV5-1 to TRBJ2-1, with 8 bases lining up with TRBD1. The CDR3 loop spans 15 amino acids. Germline CDR1 and CDR2: SGHRS and YFSETQ. V was pared by 4 bases and J by 9 bases, with 12 bases of the junction left unmatched.

This clone was counted a single time. This rearrangement joins TRBV4-1 to TRBJ1-1; TRBD1 aligns across 7 bases. V lost 3 bases to trimming and J lost 4 bases; unmatched junction nucleotides: 5. This CDR3 spans 14 amino acids. Germline CDR1 MGHRA, CDR2 YSYEKL. The CDR3 DNA reads as TGCGCCAGCAGCCAGACAGGGAGAGGCACTGAAGCTTTCTTT. Translating it yields CASSQTGRGTEAFF.

The gene calls are TRBV29-1 and TRBJ2-1; 8 bases match TRBD2. The CDR3 covers 15 residues. Per the germline V gene, CDR1 is SQVTM and CDR2 is ANQGSEA. J gave up 3 bases and V 3 bases, and 7 bases lay outside the gene matches. CDR3 nucleotide sequence: TGCAGCGTTGACAGGGCTGGGACTAGCTACAATGAGCAGTTCTTC. Encoded protein: CSVDRAGTSYNEQFF.

V usage is TRBV28 and J usage is TRBJ2-7, with a tentative D call TRBD1 (5 bases). The CDR3 runs 14 residues. V was pared by 3 bases and J by 6 bases, with 15 bases between. Germline V gene sequence: CDR1 MDHEN, CDR2 SYDVKM. CDR3 in DNA: TGTGCCAGCAGTTTCTCCCAGGGATTCGGCGAGCAGTACTTC. This encodes CASSFSQGFGEQYF.

This chain connects TRBV9 to TRBJ2-5; TRBD2 matches at 14 bases. The CDR3 covers 17 residues. Per germline, CDR1 SGDLS and CDR2 YYNGEE. The J segment lost 2 bases and the V segment lost 4 bases, leaving 7 bases of the junction unmatched. The CDR3 loop reads CASSSGLAGGVQETQYF. CDR3 nucleotide sequence: TGTGCCAGCAGCTCCGGACTAGCGGGAGGTGTACAAGAGACCCAGTACTTC.

In its sample, this clone was seen once. This sequence joins TRBV7-3 and TRBJ1-1, with TRBD1 matching 10 bases. Germline assignment: CDR1 SGHTA and CDR2 FQGTGA. V lost 6 bases to trimming and J lost 6 bases; unmatched junction nucleotides: 13. CDR3 size: 16 residues. CDR3: CASSYIRQGARAEAFF. The CDR3 coding sequence is TGTGCCAGCAGTTATATAAGACAGGGGGCTAGGGCTGAAGCTTTCTTT.

The chain has TRBV9 and TRBJ2-2; TRBD1 matches at 10 bases. The CDR3 totals 17 residues. The germline V gene encodes CDR1 SGDLS and CDR2 YYNGEE. The V gene end was trimmed by 0 bases and the J gene end by 5 bases; junction bases not matched to a gene: 7. In DNA, the CDR3 is TGTGCCAGCAGCGTAGGATCGAGGACAGGGGGAACCGGGGAGCTGTTTTTT. Protein sequence: CASSVGSRTGGTGELFF.